These 2 T cell receptor beta chains share one sample of origin, sequenced in a study of identical twins (dated by TCRdb to about 2016). Library generation was performed with 5' RACE. Sequencing instrument: Illumina HiSeq 2000. Through fastp at Q25 and MiXCR, TCRdb rebuilt clones from the public reads, retaining in-frame beta chains. CDR3 protein sequences are deduplicated, and each keeps its most common genes and DNA. Counted in this sample were 350,000 to 500,000 distinct CDR3 sequences; about 18% of them appeared once. The ten largest make up less than 15% of the sample. Sequencing input: naive T cells sorted from blood. This sample's cell subset or site label indicates: cells isolated with a human naive T-cell isolation kit. The origin of the receptors is a man in his fifties or sixties in good health.

This clonotype has only a few counts. V and J are TRBV28 and TRBJ1-3; D is ambiguous. The V end was cut by 1 base, the J end by 1 base, with 11 bases between. The CDR3 length is 16 residues. The germline CDR1 and CDR2 sequences are MDHEN and SYDVKM. CDR3 DNA: TGTGCCAGCAGTTTATTACCGGGCCCATCTGGAAACACCATATATTTT. Residues: CASSLLPGPSGNTIYF.

At least ten counts were recorded for this clonotype. The chain uses TRBV29-1 and TRBJ2-1; possibly TRBD2 for D (6 bases). Germline V gene lookup returns CDR1 SQVTM and CDR2 ANQGSEA. This CDR3 has 14 residues. V dropped 3 bases and J dropped 1 base, with 10 bases sitting between them. CDR3 sequence reads: CSVEGGESYNEQFF. CDR3 nucleotide sequence: TGCAGCGTTGAGGGGGGAGAGTCCTACAATGAGCAGTTCTTC.